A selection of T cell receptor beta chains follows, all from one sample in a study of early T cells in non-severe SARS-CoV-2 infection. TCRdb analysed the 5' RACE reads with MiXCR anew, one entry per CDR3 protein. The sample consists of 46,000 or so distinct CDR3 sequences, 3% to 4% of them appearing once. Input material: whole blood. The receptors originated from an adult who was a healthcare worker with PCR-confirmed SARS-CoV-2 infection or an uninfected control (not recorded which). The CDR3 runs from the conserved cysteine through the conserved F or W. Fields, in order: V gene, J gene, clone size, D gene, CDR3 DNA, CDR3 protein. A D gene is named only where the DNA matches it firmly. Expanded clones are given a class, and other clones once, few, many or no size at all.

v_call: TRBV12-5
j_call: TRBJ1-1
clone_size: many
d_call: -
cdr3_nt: TGTGCTAGTGGTTTAGAGGCCGCGGTTGAAGCTTTCTTT
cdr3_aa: CASGLEAAVEAFF

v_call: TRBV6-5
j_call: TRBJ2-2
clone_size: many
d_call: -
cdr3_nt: TGTGCCAGCAGTTACGGTCCGGAGAACACCGGGGAGCTGTTTTTT
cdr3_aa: CASSYGPENTGELFF

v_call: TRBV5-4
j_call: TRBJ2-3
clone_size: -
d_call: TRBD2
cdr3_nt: TGTGCCAGCAGCCGCGGACTAGCGGGGATGGTTGGTAATACGCAGTATTTT
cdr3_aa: CASSRGLAGMVGNTQYF

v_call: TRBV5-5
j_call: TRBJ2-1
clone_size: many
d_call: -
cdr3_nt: TGTGCCAGCAGCTTAGTGGATGAGCAGTTCTTC
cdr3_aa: CASSLVDEQFF

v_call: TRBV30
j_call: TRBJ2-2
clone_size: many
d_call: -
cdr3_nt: TGTGCCTGGAGGCCTACGAACACCGGGGAGCTGTTTTTT
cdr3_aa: CAWRPTNTGELFF

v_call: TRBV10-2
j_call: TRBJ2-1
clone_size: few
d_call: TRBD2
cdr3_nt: TGCGCCAGCAGTGAGTGGATAGCGGGAGCTTACAATGAGCAGTTCTTC
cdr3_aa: CASSEWIAGAYNEQFF

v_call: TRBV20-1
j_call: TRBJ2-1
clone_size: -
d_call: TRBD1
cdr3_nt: TGCAGTGCCGGGACAGGCTACAATGAGCAGTTCTTC
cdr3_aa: CSAGTGYNEQFF

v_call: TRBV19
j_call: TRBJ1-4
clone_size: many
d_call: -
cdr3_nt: TGTGCCAGTAGTATTATGTTCAGAGAAAAACTGTTTTTT
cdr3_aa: CASSIMFREKLFF

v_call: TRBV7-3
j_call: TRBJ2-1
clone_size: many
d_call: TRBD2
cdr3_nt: TGTGCCAGCAGCCTCCAGGGGAGCGGGGGATACAATGAGCAGTTCTTC
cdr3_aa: CASSLQGSGGYNEQFF

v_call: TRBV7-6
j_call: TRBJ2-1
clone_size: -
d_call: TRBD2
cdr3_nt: TGTGCCAGCAGCCTACGCGGCGGGGGCTCCTACAATGAGCAGTTCTTC
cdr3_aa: CASSLRGGGSYNEQFF

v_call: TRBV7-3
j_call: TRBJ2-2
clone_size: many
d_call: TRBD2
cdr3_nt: TGTGCCAGCAGCTTCTTAGCGGGAAAAGACACCGGGGAGCTGTTTTTT
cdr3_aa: CASSFLAGKDTGELFF

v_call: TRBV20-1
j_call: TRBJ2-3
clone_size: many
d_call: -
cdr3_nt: TGCAGTGCCCCGCCACACCCAACATCGTCTAGCACAGATACGCAGTATTTT
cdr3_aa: CSAPPHPTSSSTDTQYF